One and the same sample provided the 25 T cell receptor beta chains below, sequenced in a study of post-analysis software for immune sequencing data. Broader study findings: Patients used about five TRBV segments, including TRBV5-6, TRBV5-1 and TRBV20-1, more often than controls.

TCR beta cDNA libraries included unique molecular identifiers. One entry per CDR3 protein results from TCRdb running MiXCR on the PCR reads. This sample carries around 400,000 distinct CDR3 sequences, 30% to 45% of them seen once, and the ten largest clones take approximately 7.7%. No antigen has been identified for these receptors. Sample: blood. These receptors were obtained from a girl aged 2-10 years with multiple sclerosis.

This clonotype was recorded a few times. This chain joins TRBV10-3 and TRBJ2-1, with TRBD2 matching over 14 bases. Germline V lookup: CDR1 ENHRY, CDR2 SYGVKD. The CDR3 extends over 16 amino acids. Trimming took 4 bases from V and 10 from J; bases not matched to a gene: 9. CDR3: CAISAAPGLAGVEQFF. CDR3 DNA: TGTGCCATCAGTGCCGCCCCGGGACTAGCGGGAGTAGAGCAGTTCTTC.

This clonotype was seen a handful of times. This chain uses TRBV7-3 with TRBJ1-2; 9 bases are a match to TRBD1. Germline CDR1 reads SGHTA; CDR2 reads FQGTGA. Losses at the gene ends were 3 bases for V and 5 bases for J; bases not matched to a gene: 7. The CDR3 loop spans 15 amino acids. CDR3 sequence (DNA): TGTGCCAGCAGCTTGACAGGGGGGCGTGATTATGGCTACACCTTC. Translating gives CASSLTGGRDYGYTF.

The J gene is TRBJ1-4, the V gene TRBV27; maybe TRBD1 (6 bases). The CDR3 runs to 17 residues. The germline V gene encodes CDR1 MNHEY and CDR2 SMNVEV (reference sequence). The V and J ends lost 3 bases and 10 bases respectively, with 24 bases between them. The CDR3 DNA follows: TGTGCCAGCAGTTTTAGTTTTGGTGGGGGCTCGGCCGGAAAACTGTTTTTT. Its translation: CASSFSFGGGSAGKLFF.

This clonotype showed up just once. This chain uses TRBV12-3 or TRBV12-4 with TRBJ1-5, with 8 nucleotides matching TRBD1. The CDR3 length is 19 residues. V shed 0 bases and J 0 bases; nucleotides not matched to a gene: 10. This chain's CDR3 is CASSLASRGLGGSNQPQHF. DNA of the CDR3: TGTGCCAGCAGTTTAGCGAGCAGGGGGCTTGGCGGTAGCAATCAGCCCCAGCATTTT.

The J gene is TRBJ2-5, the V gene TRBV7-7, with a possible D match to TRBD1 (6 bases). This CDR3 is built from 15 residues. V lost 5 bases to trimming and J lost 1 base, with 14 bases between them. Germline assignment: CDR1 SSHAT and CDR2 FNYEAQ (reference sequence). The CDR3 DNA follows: TGTGCCAGCAGCCCTGGCCGGGACACCCAAGAGACCCAGTACTTC. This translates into CASSPGRDTQETQYF.

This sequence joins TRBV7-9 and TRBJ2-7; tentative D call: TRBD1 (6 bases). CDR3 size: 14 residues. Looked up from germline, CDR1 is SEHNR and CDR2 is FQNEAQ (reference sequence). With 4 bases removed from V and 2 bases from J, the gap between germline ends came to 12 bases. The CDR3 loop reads CASSSVGQPYEQYF. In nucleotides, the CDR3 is TGTGCCAGCAGCTCAGTAGGACAGCCCTACGAGCAGTACTTC.

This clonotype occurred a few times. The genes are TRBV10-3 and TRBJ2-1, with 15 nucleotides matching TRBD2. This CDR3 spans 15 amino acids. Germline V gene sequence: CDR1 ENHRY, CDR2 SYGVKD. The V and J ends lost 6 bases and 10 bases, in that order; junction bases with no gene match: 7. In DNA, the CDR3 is TGTGCCATCAGGCCCGGACTAGCGGGGGGGCCAGAGCAGTTCTTC. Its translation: CAIRPGLAGGPEQFF.

This CDR3 reads CASSLFDNEQFF. In nucleotides, the CDR3 is TGTGCCAGCAGTTTATTTGACAATGAGCAGTTCTTC. The chain recombines TRBV28 with TRBJ2-1; D remains unclear. The ends were cut back, 1 base at V and 5 bases at J, with 3 bases in the middle. The CDR3 contains 12 residues. Germline CDR1 reads MDHEN; CDR2 reads SYDVKM.

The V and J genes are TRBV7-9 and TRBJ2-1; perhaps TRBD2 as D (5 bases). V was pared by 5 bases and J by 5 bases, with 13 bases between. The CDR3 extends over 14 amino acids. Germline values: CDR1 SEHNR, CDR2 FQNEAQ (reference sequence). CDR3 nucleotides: TGTGCCAGCAGCCCTAGGACTGAGCACAATGAGCAGTTCTTC. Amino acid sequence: CASSPRTEHNEQFF.

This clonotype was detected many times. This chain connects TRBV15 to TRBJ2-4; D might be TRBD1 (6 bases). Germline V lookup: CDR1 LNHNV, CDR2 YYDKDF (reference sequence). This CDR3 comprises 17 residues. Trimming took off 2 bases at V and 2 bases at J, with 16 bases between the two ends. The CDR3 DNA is TGTGCCACCAGCAGATTCCCAGGGGATCGGTCCAAAAACATTCAGTACTTC. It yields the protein CATSRFPGDRSKNIQYF.

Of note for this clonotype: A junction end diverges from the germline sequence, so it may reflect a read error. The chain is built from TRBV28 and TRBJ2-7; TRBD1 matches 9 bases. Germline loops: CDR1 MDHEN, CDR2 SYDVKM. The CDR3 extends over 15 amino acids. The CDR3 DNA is TGTGTCAGCAGTTTACCGGGGACAGGGAACTACGAGCAGTACTTC. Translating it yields CVSSLPGTGNYEQYF.

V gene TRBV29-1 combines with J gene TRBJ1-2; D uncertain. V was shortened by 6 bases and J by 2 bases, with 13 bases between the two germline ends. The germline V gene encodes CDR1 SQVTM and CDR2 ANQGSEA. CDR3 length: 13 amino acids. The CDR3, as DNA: TGCAGCGTCAGCATACAGATAAACTATGGCTACACCTTC. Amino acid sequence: CSVSIQINYGYTF.

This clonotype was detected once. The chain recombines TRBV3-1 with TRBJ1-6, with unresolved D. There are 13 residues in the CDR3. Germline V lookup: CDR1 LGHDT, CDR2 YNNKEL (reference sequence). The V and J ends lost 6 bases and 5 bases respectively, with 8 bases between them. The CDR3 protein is CASRAADNSPLHF. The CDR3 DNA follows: TGTGCCAGCAGGGCGGCGGATAATTCACCCCTCCACTTT.

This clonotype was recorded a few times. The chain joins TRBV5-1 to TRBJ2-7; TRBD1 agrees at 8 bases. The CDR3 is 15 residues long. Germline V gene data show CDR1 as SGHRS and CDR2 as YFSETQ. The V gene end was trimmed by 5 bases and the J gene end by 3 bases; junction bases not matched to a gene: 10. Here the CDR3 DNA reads TGCGCCAGCAGAAGAATACAGGGGGAGAGCTACGAGCAGTACTTC. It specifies CASRRIQGESYEQYF.

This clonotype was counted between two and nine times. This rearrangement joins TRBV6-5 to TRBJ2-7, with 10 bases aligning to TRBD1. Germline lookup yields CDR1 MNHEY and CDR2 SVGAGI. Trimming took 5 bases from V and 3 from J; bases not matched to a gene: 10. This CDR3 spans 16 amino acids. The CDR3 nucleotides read TGTGCCAGCAGTCCTATGGACAGGGGGATTTTCTACGAGCAGTACTTC. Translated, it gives CASSPMDRGIFYEQYF.

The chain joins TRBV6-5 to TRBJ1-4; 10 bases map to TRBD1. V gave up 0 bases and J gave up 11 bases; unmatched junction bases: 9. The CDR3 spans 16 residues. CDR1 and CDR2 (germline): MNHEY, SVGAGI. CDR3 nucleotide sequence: TGTGCCAGCAGTTACTCGAACCGGGACAGGGGACTTAAACTGTTTTTT. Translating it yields CASSYSNRDRGLKLFF.

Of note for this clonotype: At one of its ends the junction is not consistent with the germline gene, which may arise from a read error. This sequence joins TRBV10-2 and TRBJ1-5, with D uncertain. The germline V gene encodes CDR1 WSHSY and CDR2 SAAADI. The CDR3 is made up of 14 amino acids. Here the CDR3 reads CASSEENSSQPQHF. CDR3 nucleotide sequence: TGCGCCAGCAGTGAGGAAAATAGCAGTCAGCCCCAGCATTTT.

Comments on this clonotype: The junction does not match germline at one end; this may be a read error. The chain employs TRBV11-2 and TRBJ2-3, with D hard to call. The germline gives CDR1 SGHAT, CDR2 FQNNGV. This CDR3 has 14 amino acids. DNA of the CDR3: TGTGCCGGCAGCTTAGATCTAATCGCAGATACGCAGTATTTT. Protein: CAGSLDLIADTQYF. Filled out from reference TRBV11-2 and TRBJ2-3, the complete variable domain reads EAGVAQSPRYKIIEKRQSVAFWCNPISGHATLYWYQQILGQGPKLLIQFQNNGVVDDSQLPKDRFSAERLKGVDSTLKIQPAKLEDSAVYLCAGSLDLIADTQYFGPGTRLTVL.

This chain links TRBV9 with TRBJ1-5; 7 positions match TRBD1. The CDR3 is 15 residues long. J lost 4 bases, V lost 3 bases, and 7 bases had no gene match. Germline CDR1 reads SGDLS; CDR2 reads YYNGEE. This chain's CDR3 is CASSASTGINQPQHF. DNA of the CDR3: TGTGCCAGCAGCGCATCGACAGGGATTAATCAGCCCCAGCATTTT.

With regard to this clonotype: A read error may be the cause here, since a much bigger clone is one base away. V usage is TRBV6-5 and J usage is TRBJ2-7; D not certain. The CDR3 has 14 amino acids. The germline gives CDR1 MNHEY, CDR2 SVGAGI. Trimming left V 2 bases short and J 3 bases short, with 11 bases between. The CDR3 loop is CASSYGRIGYEQYF. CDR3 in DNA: TGTGCCAGCAGTTACGGGCGGATTGGCTACGAGCAGTACTTC.

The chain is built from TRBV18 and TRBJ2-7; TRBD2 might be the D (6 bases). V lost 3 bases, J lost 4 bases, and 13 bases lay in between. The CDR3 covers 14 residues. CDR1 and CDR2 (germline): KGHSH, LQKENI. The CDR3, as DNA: TGTGCCAGCTCACCGGCGGGGATGTTATACGAGCAGTACTTC. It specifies CASSPAGMLYEQYF.

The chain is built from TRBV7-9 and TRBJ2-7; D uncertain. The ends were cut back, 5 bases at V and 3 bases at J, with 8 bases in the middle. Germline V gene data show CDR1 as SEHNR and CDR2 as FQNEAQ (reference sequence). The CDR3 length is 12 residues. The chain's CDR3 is CASSPASYEQYF. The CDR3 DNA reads TGTGCCAGCAGCCCCGCCAGCTACGAGCAGTACTTC.

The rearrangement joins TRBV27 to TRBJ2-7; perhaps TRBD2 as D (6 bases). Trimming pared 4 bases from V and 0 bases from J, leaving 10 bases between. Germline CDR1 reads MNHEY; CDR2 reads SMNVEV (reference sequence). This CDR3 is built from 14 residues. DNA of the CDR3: TGTGCCAGCAGTTGGGGACTCCACTCCTACGAGCAGTACTTC. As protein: CASSWGLHSYEQYF.

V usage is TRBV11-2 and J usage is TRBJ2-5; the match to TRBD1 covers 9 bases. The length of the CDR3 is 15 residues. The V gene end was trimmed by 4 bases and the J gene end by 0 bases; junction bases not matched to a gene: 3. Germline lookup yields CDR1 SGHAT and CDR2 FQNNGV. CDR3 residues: CASSSGTGNQETQYF. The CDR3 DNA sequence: TGTGCCAGCAGCTCCGGGACAGGGAACCAAGAGACCCAGTACTTC.

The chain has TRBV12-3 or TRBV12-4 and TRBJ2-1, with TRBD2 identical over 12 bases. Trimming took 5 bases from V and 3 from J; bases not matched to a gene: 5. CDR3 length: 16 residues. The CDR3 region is CASSLGLAGSYNEQFF. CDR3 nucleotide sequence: TGTGCCAGCAGTCTCGGACTAGCGGGGAGCTACAATGAGCAGTTCTTC.